This T cell receptor (beta chain) was observed in a study of blood T cell repertoires in COVID-19 (dated by TCRdb to between 2020 and 2021). About the full investigation: Collaborator samples came from the United States, Italy and Spain and covered acute and convalescent phases of COVID-19. The repertoires were released in a freely available public database intended as a resource for research on the immune response to SARS-CoV-2. The dataset comprised deeply sampled blood TCRbeta repertoires from subjects exposed to, actively infected with, or recovered from COVID-19. Samples came from the ongoing ImmuneRACE study (first 160 participants) plus 1,254 subjects from 6 global collaborators. Where available, HLA class I and class II types were obtained from metadata supplied by the sample provider rather than from assay-based typing. The prospective study material was composed of cDNA or gDNA derived from T cells, B-cell-depleted T cells, or PBMCs. Nearly every sample came with metadata listing a de-identified subject ID, COVID-19 status, age in years and sex.

The collaborating institutions used their own protocols to collect whole blood in K2EDTA tubes. For TCRbeta analysis, collaborator samples were shipped as frozen whole blood, as isolated PBMCs, or as DNA extracted from either sample type. Details on this clone: Its antigen is currently not known. No per-base quality is available; no much larger clone lies one base away.

The full study reports these points: The amount of clinical and demographic metadata varied by source and participant and was provided uncurated.

TCRbeta CDR3 regions were amplified from genomic DNA using the immunoSEQ Assay, a bias-controlled multiplex PCR. On the authors' methods: Within the assay, amplification of reference gene primers was used to estimate how many nucleated cells each sample contained. To quantify the absolute abundance of each unique TCRbeta CDR3 rearrangement, sequence reads were collapsed and filtered. For each sample, productive Simpson clonality was calculated as the square root of Simpson's diversity index over productive rearrangements. TCRdb provides this immuneACCESS table in a form limited to in-frame rearrangements. Some clones are lacking; in checked studies, under half of them reflect an unresolved V gene, and why the rest are absent is not known. V and J calls and clone size are given by that table; D and trimming were obtained from the DNA. The table for this sample lists about 68,000 clones; almost 85% of them were counted only once. The ten largest clones represent 7.5% to 9% of the sample.

The TCR sequence derives from a man aged 50 to 59 with active COVID-19. The sequenced material came from peripheral blood.

The sequenced DNA is TGTGCCAGCAGCTTATTACAGGGTAAGATGGCAACTAATGAAAAACTGTTTTTT. This is translated as CASSLLQGKMATNEKLFF. The chain is encoded by TRBV7-2 joined to TRBJ1-4; possibly the D gene is TRBD1, per 6 matching bases. V was cut back by 2 bases and J by 0 bases, leaving a gap of 16 bases between them. From a lookup of the germline V gene, CDR1 and CDR2 are SGHTA and FQGNSA. The CDR3 covers 18 residues, taking in both the cysteine and the phenylalanine. Just CDR3 DNA is preserved here, 54 bases in frame from base 1.